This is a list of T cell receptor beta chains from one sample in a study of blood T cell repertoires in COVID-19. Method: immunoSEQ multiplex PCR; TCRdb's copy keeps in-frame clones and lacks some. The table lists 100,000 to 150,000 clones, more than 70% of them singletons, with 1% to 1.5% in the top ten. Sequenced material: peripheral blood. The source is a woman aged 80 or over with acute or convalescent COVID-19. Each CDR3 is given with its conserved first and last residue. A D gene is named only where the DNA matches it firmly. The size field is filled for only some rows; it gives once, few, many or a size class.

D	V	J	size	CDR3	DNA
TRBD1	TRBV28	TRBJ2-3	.	CASRRRDSGTDTQYF	TGTGCCAGCAGACGCCGGGACAGCGGCACAGATACGCAGTATTTT
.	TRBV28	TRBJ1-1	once	CASLANTEAFF	TGTGCCAGCTTAGCGAACACTGAAGCTTTCTTT
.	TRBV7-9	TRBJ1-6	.	CASSIAVGGAAPLHF	TGTGCCAGCAGCATCGCTGTGGGTGGAGCCGCGCCCCTCCACTTT
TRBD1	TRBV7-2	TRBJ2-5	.	CASSPDRGPGETQYF	TGTGCCAGCAGCCCAGACAGGGGCCCAGGGGAGACCCAGTACTTC
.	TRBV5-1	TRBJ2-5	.	CASSLVTSQETQYF	TGCGCCAGCAGCTTAGTTACCAGCCAAGAGACCCAGTACTTC
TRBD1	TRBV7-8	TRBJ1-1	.	CASSGDRGQGTEAFF	TGTGCCAGCAGCGGCGACAGGGGGCAGGGCACTGAAGCTTTCTTT
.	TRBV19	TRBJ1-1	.	CASSMIRDWTGRNTEAFF	TGTGCCAGTAGTATGATTAGGGACTGGACCGGTAGGAACACTGAAGCTTTCTTT
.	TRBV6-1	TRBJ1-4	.	CASSVGTVWADEKLFF	TGTGCCAGCAGTGTCGGGACTGTGTGGGCGGATGAAAAACTGTTTTTT
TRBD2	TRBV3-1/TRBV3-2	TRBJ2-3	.	CASSQGSGKWGTQYF	TGTGCCAGCAGCCAAGGTAGCGGGAAGTGGGGTACGCAGTATTTT
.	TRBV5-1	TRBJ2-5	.	CASSLRSAGVETQYF	TGCGCCAGCAGCTTGAGGTCCGCAGGGGTAGAGACCCAGTACTTC
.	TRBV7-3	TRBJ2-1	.	CASSKDRSSYNEQFF	TGTGCCAGCAGCAAAGACAGGAGCTCCTACAATGAGCAGTTCTTC
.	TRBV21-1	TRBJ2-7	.	CASNNPLLAGVSYEQYF	TGTGCCAGCAACAATCCCCTTCTAGCGGGAGTCTCCTACGAGCAGTACTTC
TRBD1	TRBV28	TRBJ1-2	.	CASRQGLYGYTF	TGTGCCAGCAGACAGGGGCTCTATGGCTACACCTTC
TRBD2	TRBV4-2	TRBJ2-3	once	CASSQEASGGVDTQYF	TGTGCCAGCAGCCAAGAGGCTAGCGGGGGGGTAGATACGCAGTATTTT
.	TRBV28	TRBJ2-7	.	CASSFAPGPTYEQYF	TGTGCCAGCAGTTTCGCACCCGGTCCTACCTACGAGCAGTACTTC
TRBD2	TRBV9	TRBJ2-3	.	CASSPRRGLAGGPGTQYF	TGTGCCAGCAGCCCCCGCCGGGGACTAGCGGGAGGGCCTGGTACGCAGTATTTT
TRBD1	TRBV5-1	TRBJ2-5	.	CASRQAGQGQETQYF	TGCGCCAGCAGGCAAGCCGGACAGGGCCAAGAGACCCAGTACTTC
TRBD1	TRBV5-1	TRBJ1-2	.	CASSPGTGGYYGYTF	TGCGCCAGCAGCCCCGGGACAGGAGGTTACTATGGCTACACCTTC
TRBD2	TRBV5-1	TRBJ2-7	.	CASSPGTSDNEQYF	TGCGCCAGCAGCCCCGGGACTAGCGATAACGAGCAGTACTTC
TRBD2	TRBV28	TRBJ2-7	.	CASREEGSGTYEQYF	TGTGCCAGCAGAGAGGAAGGGAGCGGGACTTACGAGCAGTACTTC
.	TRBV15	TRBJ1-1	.	CATSSPDSFGEAFF	TGTGCCACCAGCAGCCCGGACAGCTTCGGTGAAGCTTTCTTT
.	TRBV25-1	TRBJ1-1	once	CASSGGLGTEAFF	TGTGCCAGCAGTGGAGGACTGGGCACTGAAGCTTTCTTT
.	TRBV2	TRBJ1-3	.	CASRFSTSGNTIYF	TGTGCCAGCAGGTTCAGTACCTCCGGAAACACCATATATTTT
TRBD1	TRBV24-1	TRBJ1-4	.	CATSDKGAGNEKLFF	TGTGCCACCAGTGACAAGGGGGCCGGTAATGAAAAACTGTTTTTT
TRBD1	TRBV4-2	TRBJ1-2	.	CASSQGTGRGDYGYTF	TGTGCCAGCAGCCAAGGCACGGGCAGGGGGGACTATGGCTACACCTTC
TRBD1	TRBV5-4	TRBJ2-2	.	CASSGRTGLNTGELFF	TGTGCCAGCAGCGGTAGGACAGGGTTGAACACCGGGGAGCTGTTTTTT
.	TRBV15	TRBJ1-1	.	CATRETGLVTEAFF	TGTGCCACCAGGGAGACAGGCTTGGTCACTGAAGCTTTCTTT
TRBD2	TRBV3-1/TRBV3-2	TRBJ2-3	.	CASSQETSAWATQYF	TGTGCCAGCAGCCAAGAGACTAGCGCGTGGGCTACGCAGTATTTT
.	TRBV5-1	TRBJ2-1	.	CASSLDRAAYNEQFF	TGCGCCAGCAGCTTGGACAGGGCAGCCTACAATGAGCAGTTCTTC
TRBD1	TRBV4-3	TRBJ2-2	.	CASSPWTGLDANTGELFF	TGCGCCAGCAGCCCTTGGACAGGGCTAGACGCGAACACCGGGGAGCTGTTTTTT
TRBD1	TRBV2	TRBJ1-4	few	CASRTGDNEKLFF	TGTGCCAGCCGGACAGGAGATAATGAAAAACTGTTTTTT
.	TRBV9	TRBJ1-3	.	CASSDGHSSGNTIYF	TGTGCCAGCAGCGACGGACATAGCTCTGGAAACACCATATATTTT
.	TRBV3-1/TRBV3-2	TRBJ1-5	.	CASSLTDSTQPQHF	TGTGCCAGCAGCCTTACGGACAGCACTCAGCCCCAGCATTTT
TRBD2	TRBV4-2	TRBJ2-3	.	CASSQAGGPDTQYF	TGTGCCAGCAGCCAGGCGGGAGGCCCAGATACGCAGTATTTT
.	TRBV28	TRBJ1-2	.	CASMSHTGHYGYTF	TGTGCCAGCATGTCACACACAGGGCACTATGGCTACACCTTC
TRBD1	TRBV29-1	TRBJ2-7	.	CSVARDRVFEQYF	TGCAGCGTTGCTCGGGACAGGGTTTTCGAGCAGTACTTC
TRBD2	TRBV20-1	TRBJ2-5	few	CSASFTSGVETQYF	TGCAGTGCTAGTTTTACTAGCGGGGTTGAGACCCAGTACTTC
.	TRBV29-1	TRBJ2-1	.	CSVAWQGLGEQFF	TGCAGCGTTGCATGGCAGGGCTTAGGTGAGCAGTTCTTC
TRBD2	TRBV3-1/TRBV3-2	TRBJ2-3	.	CASSLAGPSTDTQYF	TGTGCCAGCAGCCTAGCGGGGCCGAGCACAGATACGCAGTATTTT
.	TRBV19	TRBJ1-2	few	CASSILGANYGYTF	TGTGCCAGTAGTATCCTGGGGGCAAACTATGGCTACACCTTC
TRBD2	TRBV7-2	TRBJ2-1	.	CASSPARGGSKNEQFF	TGTGCCAGCAGCCCAGCCCGGGGGGGATCGAAGAATGAGCAGTTCTTC